Listed here is a single T cell receptor (beta chain). The antigen is unknown. 5' RACE with UMI labels generated the TRB cDNA libraries. Each CDR3 protein gets one entry in TCRdb, which reprocessed the 5' RACE reads and gives no DNA. The table lists some 38,000 distinct CDR3 sequences, with about 14% in the top ten. This entry comes from a study of CXCR3-negative and CXCR3-positive naive CD8 T cells. General study findings and limits: The study found that naive CXCR3-negative and CXCR3-positive cells shared TRBV-TRBJ usage, while memory cells differed.

Germline V gene lookup returns CDR1 MNHEY and CDR2 SVGAGI. The CDR3 spans 14 residues. The clonotype originates from a human donor in good health. Some clones in this sample may be carry-over from other donors' samples. Sequencing was done on a sample of memory CD8+ T cells from blood. V gene TRBV6-5 combines with J gene TRBJ2-7; TCRdb outputs TRBD1, but without DNA this stays unchecked. CDR3 residues: CASSLRDRVSEQYF.